This passage covers 21 T cell receptor beta chains from one sample sequenced in a study of cytomegalovirus exposure and HLA in healthy donors (TCRdb year 2017). Library preparation used the immunoSEQ multiplex PCR assay. For the multiplex PCR, a mixture combining 60 forward primers for TCR Vbeta segments and 13 reverse primers for TCR Jbeta segments was used. The table was pulled from immuneACCESS by TCRdb, which kept in-frame rearrangements only. Such tables lose some clones; where checked, under half of the loss comes from unresolved V genes, and the rest has no known cause. The table held for this sample gives 150,000 to 200,000 clones. Approximately 6.9% of the sample goes to the ten largest clones. Sequencing was carried out using PBMCs. These receptors were taken from a man aged 25 to 40 in good health and CMV-seronegative.

This chain connects TRBV6-5 to TRBJ1-5, with a possible D match to TRBD1 (6 bases). Germline-derived CDR1 and CDR2 are MNHEY and SVGAGI. There are 16 residues in the CDR3. Trimming removed 0 bases at V and 3 bases at J, with 12 bases between. CDR3 bases: TGTGCCAGCAGTTACTCGGGAGGGGGTAACAATCAGCCCCAGCATTTT. Residues: CASSYSGGGNNQPQHF.

The J gene is TRBJ1-2, the V gene TRBV27, with TRBD1 matching 7 bases. V was clipped by 3 bases and J by 1 base; unmatched bases: 8. The germline V gene encodes CDR1 MNHEY and CDR2 SMNVEV (reference sequence). The CDR3 length is 16 residues. CDR3 DNA sequence: TGTGCCAGCAGTTTCTATGCAAGGGACAGTAACTATGGCTACACCTTC. Translating gives CASSFYARDSNYGYTF.

The V call is TRBV14, the J call TRBJ1-1, with 12 bases lining up with TRBD1. Germline V lookup: CDR1 SGHDN, CDR2 FVKESK. The CDR3 covers 15 residues. Trimming took 0 bases from V and 9 from J; bases not matched to a gene: 5. DNA of the CDR3: TGTGCCAGCAGCCAAGATCACCGGGACAGGGGGCAAGCTTTCTTT. This codes for CASSQDHRDRGQAFF.

The V call is TRBV4-1, the J call TRBJ2-5; a weak D match, TRBD2 (5 bases). In germline, CDR1 is MGHRA, CDR2 YSYEKL. This CDR3 comprises 14 residues. V shed 3 bases and J shed 1 base, with 9 bases lying between them. The DNA of the CDR3 is TGCGCCAGCAGCCATCAGGAGGCCCAAGAGACCCAGTACTTC. It translates to CASSHQEAQETQYF.

V usage is TRBV7-2 and J usage is TRBJ2-3; 7 bases map to TRBD2. The CDR3 runs to 15 residues. The trim removed 3 bases at V and 6 bases at J, leaving 9 bases unmatched. The germline CDR1 and CDR2 sequences are SGHTA and FQGNSA. DNA for the CDR3: TGTGCCAGCAGCTTTCGACTAGCCACCGGGGATACGCAGTATTTT. This translates into CASSFRLATGDTQYF.

The chain combines TRBV7-2 with TRBJ1-1; a weak D match, TRBD1 (6 bases). Germline V gene sequence: CDR1 SGHTA, CDR2 FQGNSA. CDR3 length: 15 residues. The germline V and J ends were trimmed by 0 bases and 3 bases, with 11 bases remaining between them. CDR3 in DNA: TGTGCCAGCAGCTTAGCTCGGCAGGGGTACACTGAAGCTTTCTTT. Protein sequence: CASSLARQGYTEAFF. The complete variable domain, with remaining parts taken from reference TRBV7-2 and TRBJ1-1, reads GAGVSQSPSNKVTEKGKDVELRCDPISGHTALYWYRQSLGQGLEFLIYFQGNSAPDKSGLPSDRFSAERTGGSVSTLTIQRTQQEDSAVYLCASSLARQGYTEAFFGQGTRLTVV.

As DNA, the CDR3 is TGTGCCAGTAAGGGGGGACTAGCGGGAGCCGGCGAGCAGTACTTC. Its translation is CASKGGLAGAGEQYF. V usage is TRBV19 and J usage is TRBJ2-7; 14 bases match TRBD2. Germline CDR1 is LNHDA and CDR2 is SQIVND (reference sequence). The CDR3 is made up of 15 amino acids. The V gene end was trimmed by 7 bases and the J gene end by 6 bases; junction bases not matched to a gene: 8.

The chain joins TRBV7-2 to TRBJ1-5, with 10 bases that match TRBD1. The CDR3 has 15 amino acids. J was trimmed by 6 bases and V by 4 bases; bases with no gene match: 6. Germline lookup yields CDR1 SGHTA and CDR2 FQGNSA. This CDR3 reads CASSSGQGIGQPQHF. CDR3 in DNA: TGTGCCAGCAGCTCGGGACAGGGGATCGGTCAGCCCCAGCATTTT.

This CDR3 is CASSQQGRTEAFF. CDR3 nucleotide sequence: TGTGCCAGCAGCCAACAGGGGAGGACTGAAGCTTTCTTT. This sequence joins TRBV6-5 and TRBJ1-1, with TRBD1 identical over 7 bases. Germline loops: CDR1 MNHEY, CDR2 SVGAGI. V lost 6 bases and J lost 5; bases outside the gene matches: 6. The length of the CDR3 is 13 residues.

The CDR3 DNA is TGTGCCAGCAGCTTAGCGCCGACAGGGGGCTTCACCGGGGAGCTGTTTTTT. Its translation is CASSLAPTGGFTGELFF. The chain couples TRBV7-2 to TRBJ2-2; 10 bases align to TRBD1. The CDR3 has 17 amino acids. The ends lost 0 bases at V and 4 bases at J; junction bases unmatched: 5. The germline V gene has CDR1 SGHTA and CDR2 FQGNSA.

V gene TRBV6-6 combines with J gene TRBJ2-7; a weak D match, TRBD2 (6 bases). The ends were cut back, 0 bases at V and 0 bases at J, with 9 bases in the middle. Germline CDR1 is MNHNY and CDR2 is SVGAGI (reference sequence). The CDR3 covers 15 residues. In nucleotides, the CDR3 is TGTGCCAGCAGTTACTCGCCGGGACTCTCCTACGAGCAGTACTTC. Protein product: CASSYSPGLSYEQYF.

Turning to this clone: The junction departs from the called germline gene at one end, perhaps through a read error. The chain employs TRBV6-1 and TRBJ1-1, with D perhaps matching TRBD1 (5 bases). The CDR3 runs to 15 residues. Germline V gives CDR1 MNHNS, CDR2 SASEGT. Here the CDR3 reads CASREGVGWDTEAFF. The CDR3 nucleotides are TGTGCCAGCAGGGAAGGGGTGGGCTGGGACACTGAAGCTTTCTTT.

The V call is TRBV6-6, the J call TRBJ1-5; perhaps TRBD1 as D (6 bases). Germline values: CDR1 MNHNY, CDR2 SVGAGI (reference sequence). The CDR3 length is 16 residues. The V end was cut by 2 bases, the J end by 3 bases, with 14 bases between. The CDR3 region is CASSYVDRLFNQPQHF. The CDR3 DNA is TGTGCCAGCAGTTACGTCGACAGGTTGTTCAATCAGCCCCAGCATTTT.

The chain uses TRBV6-4 and TRBJ2-2; D gene ambiguous. Germline V CDR1 and CDR2: MRHNA, SNTAGT. V lost 2 bases to trimming and J lost 4 bases, with 5 bases between them. The CDR3 is 13 amino acids. In DNA, the CDR3 is TGTGCCAGCAGTGACGGGCCCACCGGGGAGCTGTTTTTT. Translating it yields CASSDGPTGELFF.

This rearrangement joins TRBV27 to TRBJ2-7; D is ambiguous. Germline V gene sequence: CDR1 MNHEY, CDR2 SMNVEV (reference sequence). Trimming took off 3 bases at V and 4 bases at J, with 19 bases between the two ends. The CDR3 length is 16 residues. DNA for the CDR3: TGTGCCAGCAGTTTTGTTGTGGCCACAGACCAATACGAGCAGTACTTC. This sequence encodes CASSFVVATDQYEQYF.

This sequence joins TRBV11-3 and TRBJ2-2, with 9 positions matching TRBD1. This CDR3 contains 20 residues. Germline assignment: CDR1 SGHNT and CDR2 YENEEA. The junction had 24 bases not matched to a gene; V was cut back by 5 bases and J by 8 bases. In DNA, the CDR3 is TGTGCCAGCAGCCCCCGACCCTCGCTCTCGACAGGGGGGGAGGCGGGGGAGCTGTTTTTT. This codes for CASSPRPSLSTGGEAGELFF.

V is TRBV30 and J is TRBJ2-1; 8 bases map to TRBD1. Germline values: CDR1 GTSNPN, CDR2 SVGIG (reference sequence). Trimming took 8 bases from V and 3 from J; bases not matched to a gene: 9. CDR3 length: 14 residues. The CDR3 here is CAHGGQASYNEQFF. In DNA, the CDR3 is TGTGCCCACGGGGGACAGGCTAGCTACAATGAGCAGTTCTTC.

The genes are TRBV27 and TRBJ2-1, with D perhaps TRBD1 (5 bases). This CDR3 region has 12 residues. In germline, CDR1 is MNHEY, CDR2 SMNVEV (reference sequence). Deletions cut 2 bases from V and 7 bases from J, with 6 bases between. In DNA, the CDR3 is TGTGCCAGCAGTTTACAGGGAAATGAGCAGTTCTTC. Encoded protein: CASSLQGNEQFF.

The chain employs TRBV10-1 and TRBJ2-1; TRBD1 aligns across 9 bases. Trimming removed 10 bases from V and 5 bases from J; junction bases left unmatched: 9. The CDR3 sequence is 14 residues long. The germline V gene has CDR1 WNHNN and CDR2 SYGVQD (reference sequence). The CDR3 region is CATSTGGFNNEQFF. In DNA, the CDR3 is TGCGCCACCTCGACAGGGGGTTTCAACAATGAGCAGTTCTTC.

This sequence joins TRBV5-8 and TRBJ2-3; 9 nucleotides match TRBD2. J was trimmed by 6 bases and V by 5 bases; bases with no gene match: 4. The CDR3 is 13 residues long. Germline CDR1 reads SGHTS; CDR2 reads YDEGEE. The CDR3 bases are TGTGCCAGCAGGCTAGCGGGATTGGATACGCAGTATTTT. Protein sequence: CASRLAGLDTQYF.

CDR3 amino acids: CASGGDKTEAFF. The CDR3 DNA reads as TGTGCCAGCGGGGGCGATAAAACTGAAGCTTTCTTT. J is TRBJ1-1 and V is TRBV7-9, with D maybe TRBD1 (6 bases). CDR3 length: 12 residues. The germline V gene encodes CDR1 SEHNR and CDR2 FQNEAQ (reference sequence). The ends were cut back, 8 bases at V and 5 bases at J, with 12 bases in the middle.